The rows below give T cell receptor beta chains drawn from one sample of a study of control samples from healthy donors and cancer patients. The method was immunoSEQ multiplex PCR; TCRdb's version includes in-frame clones alone and lacks a portion of them. The sample holds 85,000 to 95,000 clones, 91% seen once. The sample was blood. The receptors stem from a woman between 25 and 40 years old in good health. CDR3s include the opening cysteine and the closing phenylalanine or tryptophan. D genes are given only for firm matches. Size tells how often a clone was seen (once, few, many) or the class of an expanded clone, and some rows leave it out.

clone_size: .
v_call: TRBV3-1/TRBV3-2
j_call: TRBJ2-3
d_call: TRBD2
cdr3_aa: CASSPRASGGSTDTQYF
cdr3_nt: TGTGCCAGCAGCCCCCGGGCTAGCGGGGGGAGCACAGATACGCAGTATTTT

clone_size: .
v_call: TRBV18
j_call: TRBJ1-1
d_call: .
cdr3_aa: CASSPSTRGATEAFF
cdr3_nt: TGTGCCAGCTCACCAAGTACCCGGGGGGCCACTGAAGCTTTCTTT

clone_size: once
v_call: TRBV5-4
j_call: TRBJ1-4
d_call: .
cdr3_aa: CASSLRDPLLNEKLFF
cdr3_nt: TGTGCCAGCAGCTTGAGGGATCCACTATTAAATGAAAAACTGTTTTTT

clone_size: once
v_call: TRBV12-3/TRBV12-4
j_call: TRBJ2-5
d_call: TRBD2
cdr3_aa: CASTPTSWETQYF
cdr3_nt: TGTGCCAGCACCCCGACTAGCTGGGAGACCCAGTACTTC

clone_size: .
v_call: TRBV7-3
j_call: TRBJ1-6
d_call: .
cdr3_aa: CASSLRSAANSPLHF
cdr3_nt: TGTGCCAGCAGCTTAAGGTCCGCAGCGAATTCACCCCTCCACTTT

clone_size: .
v_call: TRBV6-5
j_call: TRBJ1-2
d_call: TRBD1
cdr3_aa: CASSETGTDPLYTF
cdr3_nt: TGTGCCAGCAGCGAGACCGGGACAGATCCCCTCTACACCTTC

clone_size: .
v_call: TRBV7-9
j_call: TRBJ2-7
d_call: TRBD2
cdr3_aa: CASSQLAGWWEQYF
cdr3_nt: TGTGCCAGCAGCCAACTAGCGGGTTGGTGGGAGCAGTACTTC

clone_size: .
v_call: TRBV29-1
j_call: TRBJ2-2
d_call: TRBD1
cdr3_aa: CSALGQGAGELFF
cdr3_nt: TGCAGTGCGTTGGGACAGGGTGCCGGGGAGCTGTTTTTT

clone_size: .
v_call: TRBV4-1
j_call: TRBJ1-2
d_call: .
cdr3_aa: CASSLQGGYGYTF
cdr3_nt: TGCGCCAGCAGCCTACAGGGAGGGTATGGCTACACCTTC

clone_size: .
v_call: TRBV5-4
j_call: TRBJ1-6
d_call: .
cdr3_aa: CASSLGQKYNSPLHF
cdr3_nt: TGTGCCAGCAGCTTGGGGCAGAAGTATAATTCACCCCTCCACTTT

clone_size: .
v_call: TRBV6-5
j_call: TRBJ2-1
d_call: .
cdr3_aa: CASSSYDSGNEQFF
cdr3_nt: TGTGCCAGCAGTTCGTACGACTCGGGCAATGAGCAGTTCTTC

clone_size: .
v_call: TRBV7-8
j_call: TRBJ2-1
d_call: TRBD2
cdr3_aa: CASSSTPLAGGVNEQFF
cdr3_nt: TGTGCCAGCAGCTCTACTCCACTAGCGGGAGGGGTGAATGAGCAGTTCTTC

clone_size: few
v_call: TRBV3-1/TRBV3-2
j_call: TRBJ1-2
d_call: TRBD1
cdr3_aa: CASLGQSNYGYTF
cdr3_nt: TGTGCCTCATTGGGACAGTCTAACTATGGCTACACCTTC

clone_size: few
v_call: TRBV10-3
j_call: TRBJ2-2
d_call: TRBD1
cdr3_aa: CAIGKGTGNTGELFF
cdr3_nt: TGTGCCATCGGGAAAGGGACAGGGAACACCGGGGAGCTGTTTTTT

clone_size: .
v_call: TRBV7-9
j_call: TRBJ2-1
d_call: TRBD1
cdr3_aa: CASDRGRSEQFF
cdr3_nt: TGTGCCAGCGACAGGGGGCGAAGTGAGCAGTTCTTC

clone_size: .
v_call: TRBV27
j_call: TRBJ1-1
d_call: .
cdr3_aa: CASCCGPVPGPNTEAFF
cdr3_nt: TGTGCCAGCTGTTGCGGCCCCGTGCCGGGGCCGAACACTGAAGCTTTCTTT

clone_size: .
v_call: TRBV6-5
j_call: TRBJ1-3
d_call: .
cdr3_aa: CASSSGQRSGNTIYF
cdr3_nt: TGTGCCAGCAGTTCCGGACAGCGCTCTGGAAACACCATATATTTT

clone_size: .
v_call: TRBV3-1/TRBV3-2
j_call: TRBJ2-2
d_call: TRBD2
cdr3_aa: CASSPRGGAVAGELFF
cdr3_nt: TGTGCCAGCAGCCCCCGGGGAGGGGCTGTAGCCGGGGAGCTGTTTTTT

clone_size: .
v_call: TRBV2
j_call: TRBJ1-5
d_call: TRBD1
cdr3_aa: CASRPSSGQGSNQPQHF
cdr3_nt: TGTGCCAGCAGACCATCCTCGGGACAGGGGAGCAATCAGCCCCAGCATTTT

clone_size: .
v_call: TRBV28
j_call: TRBJ1-3
d_call: TRBD1
cdr3_aa: CASSLTGAYSGNTIYF
cdr3_nt: TGTGCCAGCAGTTTGACAGGGGCCTACTCTGGAAACACCATATATTTT

clone_size: .
v_call: TRBV19
j_call: TRBJ1-5
d_call: .
cdr3_aa: CASSSRGSGNQPQHF
cdr3_nt: TGTGCCAGTAGTTCGAGGGGTTCCGGCAATCAGCCCCAGCATTTT

clone_size: .
v_call: TRBV6-5
j_call: TRBJ1-3
d_call: TRBD1
cdr3_aa: CASSGTGGNTIYF
cdr3_nt: TGTGCCAGCTCCGGGACAGGAGGAAACACCATATATTTT

clone_size: .
v_call: TRBV5-8
j_call: TRBJ1-4
d_call: TRBD1
cdr3_aa: CASSHVTGSNLAVEKLFF
cdr3_nt: TGTGCCAGCAGCCATGTGACAGGGTCAAACCTCGCGGTCGAAAAACTGTTTTTT

clone_size: .
v_call: TRBV10-3
j_call: TRBJ2-7
d_call: TRBD1
cdr3_aa: CAISSVVDRGSYEQYF
cdr3_nt: TGTGCCATCAGTAGCGTTGTCGACAGGGGAAGCTACGAGCAGTACTTC

clone_size: .
v_call: TRBV9
j_call: TRBJ2-4
d_call: TRBD1
cdr3_aa: CASSVGSGTGVNIQYF
cdr3_nt: TGTGCCAGCAGCGTAGGTTCAGGGACAGGGGTAAACATTCAGTACTTC

clone_size: .
v_call: TRBV19
j_call: TRBJ2-1
d_call: TRBD2
cdr3_aa: CASSALAGGRDEQFF
cdr3_nt: TGTGCCAGTAGTGCACTAGCGGGAGGGCGGGATGAGCAGTTCTTC

clone_size: .
v_call: TRBV9
j_call: TRBJ2-3
d_call: TRBD2
cdr3_aa: CASSVASGGPTDTQYF
cdr3_nt: TGTGCCAGCAGCGTAGCCAGCGGGGGGCCCACAGATACGCAGTATTTT

clone_size: once
v_call: TRBV7-2
j_call: TRBJ2-2
d_call: TRBD2
cdr3_aa: CASSSGGGTGELFF
cdr3_nt: TGTGCCAGCAGCTCCGGGGGGGGAACCGGGGAGCTGTTTTTT

clone_size: .
v_call: TRBV29-1
j_call: TRBJ1-1
d_call: .
cdr3_aa: CSVATDPLNTEAFF
cdr3_nt: TGCAGCGTGGCGACCGACCCTCTCAACACTGAAGCTTTCTTT

clone_size: .
v_call: TRBV5-4
j_call: TRBJ2-7
d_call: TRBD2
cdr3_aa: CASSRGGSQYF
cdr3_nt: TGTGCCAGCAGCCGGGGGGGCTCCCAGTACTTC

clone_size: .
v_call: TRBV5-1
j_call: TRBJ2-5
d_call: .
cdr3_aa: CASSPPGGAGLQETQYF
cdr3_nt: TGCGCCAGCAGCCCTCCGGGGGGCGCCGGACTACAAGAGACCCAGTACTTC

clone_size: .
v_call: TRBV28
j_call: TRBJ1-5
d_call: .
cdr3_aa: CASSPPGDYNQPQHF
cdr3_nt: TGTGCCAGCAGTCCACCAGGGGACTACAATCAGCCCCAGCATTTT

clone_size: .
v_call: TRBV10-3
j_call: TRBJ2-1
d_call: .
cdr3_aa: CAIRPLEQSSYNEQFF
cdr3_nt: TGTGCCATCAGGCCCCTGGAGCAGAGCTCCTACAATGAGCAGTTCTTC

clone_size: .
v_call: TRBV5-1
j_call: TRBJ1-3
d_call: .
cdr3_aa: CASSTEGPGNTIYF
cdr3_nt: TGCGCCAGCAGCACGGAGGGGCCTGGAAACACCATATATTTT

clone_size: .
v_call: TRBV4-2
j_call: TRBJ2-1
d_call: TRBD2
cdr3_aa: CASSQDPAGGRGSGEQFF
cdr3_nt: TGTGCCAGCAGCCAAGATCCCGCCGGCGGGAGAGGTTCGGGCGAGCAGTTCTTC

clone_size: .
v_call: TRBV2
j_call: TRBJ1-1
d_call: .
cdr3_aa: CASSELENTEAFF
cdr3_nt: TGTGCCAGCAGTGAATTGGAGAACACTGAAGCTTTCTTT

clone_size: .
v_call: TRBV10-1
j_call: TRBJ1-6
d_call: .
cdr3_aa: CASSESTGANSPLHF
cdr3_nt: TGCGCCAGCAGTGAGTCGACGGGGGCTAATTCACCCCTCCACTTT

clone_size: .
v_call: TRBV6-5
j_call: TRBJ1-1
d_call: .
cdr3_aa: CASSYSRGWGTEAFF
cdr3_nt: TGTGCCAGCAGTTACTCTCGGGGTTGGGGCACTGAAGCTTTCTTT

clone_size: .
v_call: TRBV3-1/TRBV3-2
j_call: TRBJ2-2
d_call: .
cdr3_aa: CASRLQERNTGELFF
cdr3_nt: TGTGCCAGCAGACTACAAGAGCGGAACACCGGGGAGCTGTTTTTT

clone_size: .
v_call: TRBV2
j_call: TRBJ2-1
d_call: .
cdr3_aa: CASVYYPAANNEQFF
cdr3_nt: TGTGCCAGTGTTTATTACCCAGCGGCCAACAATGAGCAGTTCTTC